The clone carrying this T cell receptor beta chain occurred many times. The source of the sample is a study of T cells in Graves' hyperthyroidism and ophthalmopathy. The ends lost 4 bases at V and 5 bases at J; junction bases unmatched: 4. CDR1 SNHLY and CDR2 FYNNEI come from the germline V gene. This CDR3 region has 13 residues. Amplification targeted TCR beta CDR3 regions from RNA transcripts. The primer set for the first-round RT-PCR of the TCR CDR3 was HTBI. TCRdb passed the multiplex PCR reads through MiXCR, listing each CDR3 protein once. The sample lists 350,000 to 450,000 distinct CDR3 sequences; approximately 18% were seen once.

Sequencing input: blood. The sequence was collected from a woman in her thirties with Graves' hyperthyroidism that later progressed to Graves' ophthalmopathy. The chain joins TRBV2 to TRBJ2-5; TRBD1 aligns across 7 bases. DNA of the CDR3: TGTGCCAGCAGTGTGAGCAGGGGGGAGACCCAGTACTTC. Translated: CASSVSRGETQYF.